This T cell receptor (beta chain) was retrieved from a study of T cells in tuberculosis. Overall study: Sequenced TCRs come from CD1B-GMM tetramer-binding T cells.

The repertoire was sequenced with immunoSEQ multiplex PCR; TCRdb's copy has only in-frame clones and lacks some. The sample includes roughly 41,000 clones, 94% of them seen just once. Germline V gives CDR1 KGHSH, CDR2 LQKENI. With V trimmed by 2 bases and J by 5 bases, 14 bases remained unmatched. The CDR3 loop spans 17 amino acids. The sample was PBMCs. J is TRBJ2-7 and V is TRBV18; 8 nucleotides agree with TRBD1. The receptor's source is a donor aged 10-29 years with latent tuberculosis or without tuberculosis infection. Some clones in this sample may be carry-over from other donors' samples. The CDR3 sequence is CASSPSERTGRFNEQYF. Written as DNA, the CDR3 is TGTGCCAGCTCACCAAGCGAGCGGACAGGGCGTTTTAACGAGCAGTACTTC.